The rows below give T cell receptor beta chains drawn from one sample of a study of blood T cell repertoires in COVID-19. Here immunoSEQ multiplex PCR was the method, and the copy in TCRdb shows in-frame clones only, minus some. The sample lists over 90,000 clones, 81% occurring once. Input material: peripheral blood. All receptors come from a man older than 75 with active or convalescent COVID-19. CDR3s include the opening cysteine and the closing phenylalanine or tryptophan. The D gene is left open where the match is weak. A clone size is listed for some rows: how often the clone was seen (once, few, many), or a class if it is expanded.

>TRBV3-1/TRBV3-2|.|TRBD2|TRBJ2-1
CASSLIAGLQGEQFF
TGTGCCAGCAGCCTTATAGCGGGGCTCCAAGGTGAGCAGTTCTTC
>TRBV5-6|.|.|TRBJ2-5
CASSRLSALGGGQETQYF
TGTGCCAGCAGCCGTCTTTCGGCCTTAGGGGGGGGCCAAGAGACCCAGTACTTC
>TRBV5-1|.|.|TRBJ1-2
CASSPAVAGHTNYGYTF
TGCGCCAGCAGCCCCGCGGTGGCGGGCCATACTAACTATGGCTACACCTTC
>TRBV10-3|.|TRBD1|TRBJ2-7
CAISEGDRGTYEQYF
TGTGCCATCAGTGAGGGGGACAGGGGGACCTACGAGCAGTACTTC
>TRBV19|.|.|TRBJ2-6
CASRGSGANVLTF
TGTGCCAGCCGGGGATCTGGGGCCAACGTCCTGACTTTC
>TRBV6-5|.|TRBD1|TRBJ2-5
CASSSRQGPPQGTQYF
TGTGCCAGCAGTTCCAGACAGGGGCCGCCTCAGGGGACCCAGTACTTC
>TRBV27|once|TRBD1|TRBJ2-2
CASSKQQGSANTGELFF
TGTGCCAGCAGTAAGCAACAGGGGTCCGCGAACACCGGGGAGCTGTTTTTT
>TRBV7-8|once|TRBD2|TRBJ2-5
CASSLGPGLKETQYF
TGTGCCAGCAGCTTAGGGCCGGGACTAAAAGAGACCCAGTACTTC
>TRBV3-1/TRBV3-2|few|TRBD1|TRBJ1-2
CASSLGQEYGYTF
TGTGCCAGCAGCCTCGGACAGGAATATGGCTACACCTTC
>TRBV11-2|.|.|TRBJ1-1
CASSPLARESTEAFF
TGTGCCAGCAGCCCGTTGGCGAGGGAGAGCACTGAAGCTTTCTTT
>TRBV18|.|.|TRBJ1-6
CASSLPGDNSPLHF
TGTGCCAGCTCATTGCCAGGGGACAATTCACCCCTCCACTTT
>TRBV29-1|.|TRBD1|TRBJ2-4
CSVWTGGTGAKNIQYF
TGCAGCGTGTGGACAGGGGGCACGGGGGCCAAAAACATTCAGTACTTC
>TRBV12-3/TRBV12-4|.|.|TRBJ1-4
CASSLARDEKLFF
TGTGCCAGCAGTTTGGCCAGGGATGAAAAACTGTTTTTT
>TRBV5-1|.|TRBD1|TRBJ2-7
CASSRITGGDGYEQYF
TGCGCCAGCAGCCGAATTACAGGGGGCGATGGCTACGAGCAGTACTTC
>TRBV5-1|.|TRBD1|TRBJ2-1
CASTRDRGSYNEQFF
TGCGCCAGCACCCGGGACAGAGGATCCTACAATGAGCAGTTCTTC
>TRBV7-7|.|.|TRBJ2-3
CASSLGHDSTDTQYF
TGTGCCAGCAGCCTGGGACACGATAGCACAGATACGCAGTATTTT
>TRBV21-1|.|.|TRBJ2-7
CASSKTLQGREQYF
TGTGCCAGCAGCAAGACCTTACAGGGGCGCGAGCAGTACTTC